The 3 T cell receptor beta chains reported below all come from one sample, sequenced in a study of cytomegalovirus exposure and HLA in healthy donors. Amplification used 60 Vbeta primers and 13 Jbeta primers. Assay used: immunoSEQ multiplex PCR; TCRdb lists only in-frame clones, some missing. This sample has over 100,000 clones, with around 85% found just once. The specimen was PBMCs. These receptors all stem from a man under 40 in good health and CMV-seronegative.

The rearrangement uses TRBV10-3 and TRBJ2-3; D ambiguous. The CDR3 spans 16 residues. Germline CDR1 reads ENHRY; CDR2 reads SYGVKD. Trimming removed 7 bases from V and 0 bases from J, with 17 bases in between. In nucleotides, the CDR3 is TGTGCCATCAATACCGCCGGCAGGATAAGCACAGATACGCAGTATTTT. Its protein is CAINTAGRISTDTQYF.

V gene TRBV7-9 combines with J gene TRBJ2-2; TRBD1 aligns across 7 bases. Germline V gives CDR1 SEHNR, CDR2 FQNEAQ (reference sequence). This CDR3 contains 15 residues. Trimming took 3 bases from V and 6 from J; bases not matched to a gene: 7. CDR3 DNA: TGTGCCAGCAGCTTGGGGCAGGGGGACGCCGGGGAGCTGTTTTTT. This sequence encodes CASSLGQGDAGELFF.

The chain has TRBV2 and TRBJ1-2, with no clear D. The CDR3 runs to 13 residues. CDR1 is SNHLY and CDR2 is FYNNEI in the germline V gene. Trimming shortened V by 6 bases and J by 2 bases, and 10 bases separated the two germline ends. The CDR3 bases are TGTGCCAGCAGCGAGACACAGAACTATGGCTACACCTTC. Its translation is CASSETQNYGYTF.